A single sample gave rise to the 4 T cell receptor beta chains below, sequenced in a study of T cells in Graves' hyperthyroidism and ophthalmopathy. RNA transcripts served as the template for amplifying TCR beta CDR3 regions. Primed by the HTBI set, a first-round RT-PCR was run on the TCR CDR3. TCRdb re-analysed the multiplex PCR reads in MiXCR, keeping a single row per CDR3 protein. Seen here are some 500,000 distinct CDR3 sequences, 14% observed once, and the top ten hold around 17%. The sample comprised blood. These receptors all come from a woman younger than 30 with Graves' hyperthyroidism.

This clonotype occurred many times. This chain joins TRBV7-2 and TRBJ2-2; D is uncertain. V lost 2 bases and J 5 bases, leaving 6 bases between the germline ends. The CDR3 contains 13 residues. In germline, CDR1 is SGHTA, CDR2 FQGNSA. CDR3 sequence (DNA): TGTGCCAGCAGCTTATATAGTACCGGGGAGCTGTTTTTT. This codes for CASSLYSTGELFF.

This clonotype came up many times. This chain uses TRBV18 with TRBJ2-5; the match to TRBD2 covers 12 bases. This CDR3 comprises 16 residues. V lost 1 base and J lost 4; bases outside the gene matches: 4. From germline, CDR1 is KGHSH and CDR2 LQKENI. CDR3 DNA sequence: TGTGCCAGCTCACCACGACTAGCGGGAGTGGGAGAGACCCAGTACTTC. Its translation is CASSPRLAGVGETQYF.

The table lists this clonotype with many counts. The chain couples TRBV30 to TRBJ1-1, with D possibly matching TRBD1 (5 bases). V dropped 1 base and J dropped 1 base, with 7 bases sitting between them. Germline CDR1 and CDR2: GTSNPN and SVGIG (reference sequence). The CDR3 is 13 amino acids. The CDR3, as DNA: TGTGCCTGGAGTGCTCAGGGGAACACTGAAGCTTTCTTT. It yields the protein CAWSAQGNTEAFF.

The CDR3 loop is CASSENRANTIYF. The CDR3 bases are TGTGCCAGCAGCGAAAACAGGGCGAACACCATATATTTT. This sequence joins TRBV3-1 and TRBJ1-3, with D possibly TRBD1 on 6 matching bases. The CDR3 covers 13 residues. CDR1 is LGHDT and CDR2 is YNNKEL in the germline V gene (reference sequence). V lost 5 bases, J lost 7 bases, and 12 bases lay in between.